This TCR beta chain was recovered during a study of graft-versus-host responses after intestinal transplantation. As for the study in general: Recipients underwent multivisceral, liver-intestinal, or isolated intestinal transplants.

V trimming: 5 bases; J trimming: 7 bases; junction bases outside the gene matches: 12. CDR1 and CDR2 from the germline V gene are MNHEY and SMNVEV (reference sequence). CDR3 length: 16 residues. Profiled with immunoSEQ multiplex PCR; TCRdb holds only in-frame clones, not every one. The data show approximately 32,000 clones, with about 95% seen just once and less than 0.85% held by the top ten. The V gene is TRBV27, the J gene TRBJ2-1; TRBD2 agrees at 9 bases. The sequence derives from a human patient who received an intestinal transplant, so some T cells may come from the graft donor. Source: PBMCs, taken 16 days after intestinal transplant. CDR3 region: CASSPITAGGPNEQFF. The DNA of the CDR3 is TGTGCCAGCAGTCCTATCACTGCGGGAGGGCCTAATGAGCAGTTCTTC.